This T cell receptor (beta chain) was sequenced in a study of radiotherapy plus CTLA-4 blockade in lung cancer. Study results and caveats: Alongside interferon-beta, early blood T cell clone dynamics were reportedly the best predictor of response.

Germline-derived CDR1 and CDR2 are SGHDN and FVKESK. Trimming stripped 4 bases from V and 5 bases from J, with 9 bases between. This CDR3 comprises 13 residues. Using immunoSEQ multiplex PCR, the repertoire was profiled, and TCRdb retains in-frame clones only, with some absent. The data hold about 84,000 clones, with about two thirds observed a single time. This clone was seen just once. Its antigen remains unidentified. The origin of this receptor is a human donor with non-small cell lung cancer that progressed on radiotherapy plus ipilimumab. The V call is TRBV14, the J call TRBJ2-1; D not resolved. The sequencing used peripheral blood, collected from a patient treated with radiotherapy plus ipilimumab. CDR3 DNA: TGTGCCAGCAGCCCCTTTAGGAACAATGAGCAGTTCTTC. Residues: CASSPFRNNEQFF.